Listed below are T cell receptor beta chains from one sample, sequenced in a study of blood T cells in healthy people across ages. Using its own MiXCR run on the 5' RACE reads, TCRdb lists one record per CDR3 protein. The sample has roughly 1,500,000 distinct CDR3 sequences; roughly 45% are singletons. Material: blood. These TCRs come from a woman under 30 in good health. Each CDR3 is given with its conserved first and last residue. A D gene is named only where the DNA matches it firmly. For some rows the clone size is stated as once, few or many, or as a class when expanded; others skip it.

TGTGCCAGCAGCGTCGGGGCAGCAGCTAACTATGGCTACACCTTC	CASSVGAAANYGYTF	TRBV25-1	TRBJ1-2	-	-
TGCAGCGTTATCACAGGGGCCCCCCCCTACCAGCAGTACTTC	CSVITGAPPYQQYF	TRBV29-1	TRBJ2-7	-	TRBD1
TGTGCCAGCAGCCGTTACAGGGGGCGAGGCACTGAAGCTTTCTTT	CASSRYRGRGTEAFF	TRBV7-6	TRBJ1-1	-	TRBD1
TGTGCCACCACCCCCTTAGCGGGAGTTAACACAGATACGCAGTATTTT	CATTPLAGVNTDTQYF	TRBV15	TRBJ2-3	-	TRBD2
TGTGCCAGCAGCCAACACAGCGGGGGAAACACAGATACGCAGTATTTT	CASSQHSGGNTDTQYF	TRBV28	TRBJ2-3	-	TRBD2
TGTGCCAGCAGCCAAGAGACGGATATCCCTGGGGGCTACACCTTC	CASSQETDIPGGYTF	TRBV4-2	TRBJ1-2	few	-
TGTGCCAGCAGTCACGGACGGGTCGCCCACTTGCATGGCTACACCTTC	CASSHGRVAHLHGYTF	TRBV27	TRBJ1-2	few	-
TGTGCTAGTGGTCCGGACAGACGTATAGAAAAACTGTTTTTT	CASGPDRRIEKLFF	TRBV12-5	TRBJ1-4	-	-
TGCAGTGCTCAACGACACGAGGACTACAATGAGCAGTTCTTC	CSAQRHEDYNEQFF	TRBV20-1	TRBJ2-1	few	-
TGTGCCACCCGGGACGGTAACTATGGCTACACCTTC	CATRDGNYGYTF	TRBV12-3/TRBV12-4	TRBJ1-2	few	-
TGCGCCAGCAGCTTGGCCTACGGACAGCCTCTCTATGACTACACCTTC	CASSLAYGQPLYDYTF	TRBV5-1	TRBJ1-2	few	-
TGTGCCACCAGCAGAGATCGTAAGGGGGTGGCAGATCAGCCCCAGCATTTT	CATSRDRKGVADQPQHF	TRBV15	TRBJ1-5	-	-
TGTGCCAGCTCAAAAACTAGCGGACTATCCTACGAGCAGTACTTC	CASSKTSGLSYEQYF	TRBV18	TRBJ2-7	-	TRBD2
TGCGCCAGCAGTGAACTGGGGCGGAATTCACCCCTCCACTTT	CASSELGRNSPLHF	TRBV25-1	TRBJ1-6	-	-
TGTGCCAGCTCACCACAGGACAATAAGCTGTTTTTT	CASSPQDNKLFF	TRBV18	TRBJ1-4	-	-
TGCAGTGCCCGAGACAGGATGAATGGCTACACCTTC	CSARDRMNGYTF	TRBV20-1	TRBJ1-2	-	-
TGTGCTAGTGGGTTAAGACAGGGGGCCGGCACTGAAGCTTTCTTT	CASGLRQGAGTEAFF	TRBV12-5	TRBJ1-1	-	TRBD1